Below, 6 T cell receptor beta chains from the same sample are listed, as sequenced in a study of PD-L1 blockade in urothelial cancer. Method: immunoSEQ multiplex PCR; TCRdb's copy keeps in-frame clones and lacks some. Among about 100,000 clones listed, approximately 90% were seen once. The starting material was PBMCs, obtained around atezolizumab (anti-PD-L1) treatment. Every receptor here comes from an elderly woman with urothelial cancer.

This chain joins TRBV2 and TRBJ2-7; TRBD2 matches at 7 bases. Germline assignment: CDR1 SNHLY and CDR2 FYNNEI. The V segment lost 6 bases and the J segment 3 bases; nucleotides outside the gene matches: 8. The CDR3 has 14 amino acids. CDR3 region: CASRTSEDGYEQYF. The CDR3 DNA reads TGTGCCAGCAGAACTAGCGAAGACGGCTACGAGCAGTACTTC.

CDR3 nucleotides: TGTGCCAGCAGCTTGGCGGGACAGGGAGGGGCTGGGGCCAACGTCCTGACTTTC. Translated: CASSLAGQGGAGANVLTF. The chain links TRBV5-4 to TRBJ2-6; 9 bases align to TRBD1. The V segment lost 0 bases and the J segment 2 bases; nucleotides outside the gene matches: 6. Germline V lookup: CDR1 SGHNT, CDR2 YYREEE (reference sequence). This CDR3 has 18 residues. The whole variable domain, remainder taken from reference TRBV5-4 and TRBJ2-6, is ETGVTQSPTHLIKTRGQQVTLRCSSQSGHNTVSWYQQALGQGPQFIFQYYREEENGRGNFPPRFSGLQFPNYSSELNVNALELDDSALYLCASSLAGQGGAGANVLTFGAGSRLTVL.

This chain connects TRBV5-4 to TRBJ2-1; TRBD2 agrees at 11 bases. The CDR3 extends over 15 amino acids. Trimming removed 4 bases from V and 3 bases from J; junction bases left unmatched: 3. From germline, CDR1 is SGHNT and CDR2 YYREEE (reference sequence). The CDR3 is CASSPGLADYNEQFF. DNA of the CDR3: TGTGCCAGCAGCCCGGGACTAGCGGACTACAATGAGCAGTTCTTC.

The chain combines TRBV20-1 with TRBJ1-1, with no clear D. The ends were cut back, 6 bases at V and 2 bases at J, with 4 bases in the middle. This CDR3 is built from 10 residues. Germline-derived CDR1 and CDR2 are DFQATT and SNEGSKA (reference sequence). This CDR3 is CSAPNTEAFF. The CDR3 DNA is TGCAGTGCCCCAAACACTGAAGCTTTCTTT.

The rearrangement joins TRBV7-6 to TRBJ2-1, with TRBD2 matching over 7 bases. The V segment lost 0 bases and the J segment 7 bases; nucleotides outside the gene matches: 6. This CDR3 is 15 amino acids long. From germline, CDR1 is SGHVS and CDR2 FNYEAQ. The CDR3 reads CASSLAGGPGNEQFF. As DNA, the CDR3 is TGTGCCAGCAGCTTAGCGGGAGGGCCGGGGAATGAGCAGTTCTTC.

DNA of the CDR3: TGTGCCAGCATTATTTCCCCGGGACACCCGAGGGCTTTCTTT. It encodes CASIISPGHPRAFF. The chain is built from TRBV28 and TRBJ1-1; D is perhaps TRBD1 (6 bases). The V gene's germline CDR1 is MDHEN and CDR2 SYDVKM. The CDR3 loop spans 14 amino acids. V gave up 7 bases and J gave up 11 bases, with 23 bases separating them.